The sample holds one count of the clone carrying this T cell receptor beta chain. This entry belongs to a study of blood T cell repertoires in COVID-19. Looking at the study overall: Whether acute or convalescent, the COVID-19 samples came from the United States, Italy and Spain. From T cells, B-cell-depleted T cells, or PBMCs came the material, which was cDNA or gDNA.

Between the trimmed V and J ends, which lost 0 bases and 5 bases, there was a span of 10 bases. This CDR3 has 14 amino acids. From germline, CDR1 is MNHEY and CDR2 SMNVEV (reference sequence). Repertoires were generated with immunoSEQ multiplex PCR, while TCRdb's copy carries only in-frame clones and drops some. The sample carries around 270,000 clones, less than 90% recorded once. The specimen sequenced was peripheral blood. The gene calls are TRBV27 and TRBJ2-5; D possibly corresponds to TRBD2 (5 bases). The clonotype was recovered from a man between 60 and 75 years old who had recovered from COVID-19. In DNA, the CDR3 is TGTGCCAGCAGTTTATCGGTTCGGGATGAGACCCAGTACTTC. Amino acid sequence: CASSLSVRDETQYF.